These 13 T cell receptor beta chains originate from one sample sequenced in a study of OX40 agonist ivuxolimab in advanced cancers. Profiling relied on immunoSEQ multiplex PCR, and the TCRdb table lists in-frame clones only, not all of them. The table lists 71,000 or so clones, approximately 93% of them singletons, with less than 8% in the top ten. The sample was CD4+ or CD8+ T cells sorted from blood, taken in a trial of the OX40 agonist ivuxolimab. The origin of the receptors is an adult with an advanced solid tumor such as melanoma, head and neck, liver or kidney cancer.

This chain joins TRBV19 and TRBJ1-5; D ambiguous. The V end was cut by 6 bases, the J end by 1 base, with 13 bases between. The CDR3 contains 15 residues. From germline, CDR1 is LNHDA and CDR2 SQIVND (reference sequence). CDR3 region: CASRTWGLSNQPQHF. DNA of the CDR3: TGTGCCAGTAGGACTTGGGGTTTGAGCAATCAGCCCCAGCATTTT.

V gene TRBV7-7 combines with J gene TRBJ2-7, with 7 bases lining up with TRBD1. Germline values: CDR1 SSHAT, CDR2 FNYEAQ (reference sequence). The length of the CDR3 is 12 residues. The trim removed 5 bases at V and 6 bases at J, leaving 4 bases unmatched. For the CDR3, the DNA is TGTGCCAGCAGCCCTGGGACAGCCGAGCAGTACTTC. Its protein is CASSPGTAEQYF.

V usage is TRBV7-6 and J usage is TRBJ2-5; possibly TRBD1 for D (6 bases). CDR1 is SGHVS and CDR2 is FNYEAQ in the germline V gene. The V end lost 6 bases, the J end lost 1 base, and 12 bases lay between the germline ends. This CDR3 comprises 14 residues. The chain's CDR3 is CASRILGAQETQYF. CDR3 nucleotide sequence: TGTGCCAGCAGAATTCTGGGGGCCCAAGAGACCCAGTACTTC.

V gene TRBV7-9 combines with J gene TRBJ1-2; 8 bases are shared with TRBD1. With V trimmed by 6 bases and J by 8 bases, 5 bases remained unmatched. The CDR3 contains 12 residues. Germline V CDR1 and CDR2: SEHNR, FQNEAQ (reference sequence). This CDR3 reads CASSPGGDGYTF. The DNA for the CDR3 is TGTGCCAGCAGTCCAGGGGGCGACGGCTACACCTTC.

J is TRBJ1-1 and V is TRBV5-1; the D gene is possibly TRBD1 (5 bases). V lost 4 bases and J lost 1, with 11 bases in between. Germline CDR1 and CDR2: SGHRS and YFSETQ. The CDR3 length is 14 residues. DNA of the CDR3: TGCGCCAGCAGCCCCAGACAGCCGAACACTGAAGCTTTCTTT. Translating gives CASSPRQPNTEAFF. Full variable domain (remainder filled in from reference TRBV5-1 and TRBJ1-1): KAGVTQTPRYLIKTRGQQVTLSCSPISGHRSVSWYQQTPGQGLQFLFEYFSETQRNKGNFPGRFSGRQFSNSRSEMNVSTLELGDSALYLCASSPRQPNTEAFFGQGTRLTVV.

This rearrangement joins TRBV13 to TRBJ2-7, with D tentatively TRBD1 (5 bases). Deletions cut 0 bases from V and 6 bases from J, with 12 bases between. The CDR3 is made up of 14 amino acids. Germline values: CDR1 PRHDT, CDR2 FYEKMQ (reference sequence). The CDR3 DNA follows: TGTGCCAGCAGCTTAGGGTCCAGGGTGGGCGAGCAGTACTTC. Amino acid sequence: CASSLGSRVGEQYF.

The genes are TRBV7-2 and TRBJ1-2; a weak D match, TRBD1 (6 bases). CDR1 SGHTA and CDR2 FQGNSA come from the germline V gene. The CDR3 extends over 15 amino acids. The ends were cut back, 0 bases at V and 6 bases at J, with 14 bases in the middle. The CDR3 coding sequence is TGTGCCAGCAGCTTAGCGTTTCGGCCAGGGGATGGCTACACCTTC. Its protein product is CASSLAFRPGDGYTF. The entire variable domain, with the rest obtained from reference TRBV7-2 and TRBJ1-2, is as follows: GAGVSQSPSNKVTEKGKDVELRCDPISGHTALYWYRQSLGQGLEFLIYFQGNSAPDKSGLPSDRFSAERTGGSVSTLTIQRTQQEDSAVYLCASSLAFRPGDGYTFGSGTRLTVV.

This chain connects TRBV12-5 to TRBJ1-1, with D possibly being TRBD1 (5 bases). Per the germline V gene, CDR1 is LGHNT and CDR2 is FRNRAP. The CDR3 loop spans 14 amino acids. V lost 1 base to trimming and J lost 4 bases, with 10 bases between them. The CDR3, as DNA: TGTGCTAGTGGTTTGGGGGGCATCGGCACTGAAGCTTTCTTT. This encodes CASGLGGIGTEAFF.

The V gene is TRBV7-8, the J gene TRBJ2-7, with TRBD2 as a possible D gene (6 bases). Trimming removed 0 bases from V and 3 bases from J, with 9 bases in between. The V gene's germline CDR1 is SGHVS and CDR2 FQNEAQ. CDR3 size: 14 residues. The CDR3 region is CASSLAGRGYEQYF. CDR3 coding DNA: TGTGCCAGCAGCTTAGCGGGGCGGGGCTACGAGCAGTACTTC.

The gene calls are TRBV6-1 and TRBJ2-1, with unresolved D. This CDR3 is 16 amino acids long. V was clipped by 3 bases and J by 4 bases, with 16 bases between them. Germline CDR1 is MNHNS and CDR2 is SASEGT. The CDR3 protein is CASSDYYWVDYNEQFF. The DNA of the CDR3 is TGTGCCAGCAGTGACTACTACTGGGTAGATTACAATGAGCAGTTCTTC.

The chain uses TRBV6-6 and TRBJ2-1; no definite D call. V was cut by 2 bases and J by 4 bases, with 9 bases left in between. Germline loops: CDR1 MNHNY, CDR2 SVGAGI (reference sequence). The CDR3 loop spans 14 amino acids. CDR3 sequence reads: CASSYPQEYNEQFF. Here the CDR3 DNA reads TGTGCCAGCAGTTACCCTCAGGAATACAATGAGCAGTTCTTC.

The genes are TRBV30 and TRBJ2-1; 9 nucleotides line up with TRBD2. V shed 2 bases and J 10 bases; nucleotides not matched to a gene: 6. In germline, CDR1 is GTSNPN, CDR2 SVGIG (reference sequence). This CDR3 region has 13 residues. The CDR3, as DNA: TGTGCCTGGAGTCTTACCGGGACTAGCGAGCAGTTCTTC. Translated: CAWSLTGTSEQFF.

CDR3 DNA: TGTGCCAGCAGCTTAGATATGGTTCAGCCCCAGCATTTT. Protein: CASSLDMVQPQHF. This chain links TRBV7-8 with TRBJ1-5; D unclear. Per the germline V gene, CDR1 is SGHVS and CDR2 is FQNEAQ. The ends were cut back, 1 base at V and 6 bases at J, with 7 bases in the middle. The CDR3 covers 13 residues.